Listed below are T cell receptor beta chains from one sample, sequenced in a study of shared clonotypes between healthy human individuals. Assay: immunoSEQ multiplex PCR; the TCRdb copy retains only in-frame clones and omits some. There are 780,000 or so clones in the sample; roughly 72% occur only once, and approximately 1.7% lies in the top ten. Material: memory CD4+ T cells sorted from blood. The receptors were sampled from a woman aged 25 to 39 in good health. Both conserved end residues are trimmed from each CDR3. The order of the fields is J gene, V gene, clone size, CDR3 protein. Size tells how often a clone was seen (once, few, many) or the class of an expanded clone, and some rows leave it out.

>TRBJ2-7|TRBV6-4|NA
ASSYEQY
>TRBJ2-3|TRBV7-3|NA
ASSLTGRERDTQY
>TRBJ1-2|TRBV28|once
ASSSGGRMAGYT
>TRBJ2-3|TRBV7-2|NA
ASSLGERRGPDTQY
>TRBJ1-1|TRBV10-3|NA
AISESVWNTEAF
>TRBJ1-2|TRBV25-1|NA
ASSESTVHGYT
>TRBJ2-7|TRBV6-5|NA
ASSYSTGETSYEQY
>TRBJ1-1|TRBV5-1|NA
ASSLMVENTEAF
>TRBJ2-1|TRBV10-2|NA
ASSEPKRSTYNEQF
>TRBJ2-1|TRBV18|NA
ASSPRAAGAYNEQF
>TRBJ1-4|TRBV2|NA
ASTLGVTTNEKLF
>TRBJ2-3|TRBV7-2|NA
ASSLNYISTDTQY
>TRBJ2-2|TRBV5-1|NA
ASSLDQNTGELF
>TRBJ1-5|TRBV9|NA
ASSAGQGGNQPQH
>TRBJ1-1|TRBV5-1|NA
ASSLRGGEGNTEAF
>TRBJ1-4|TRBV6-1|NA
ASSPEGGAEKLF
>TRBJ2-3|TRBV19|NA
ASSESGGLAGADTQY
>TRBJ2-7|TRBV11-2|NA
ASSLILRARRNEQY
>TRBJ1-2|TRBV2|NA
ASRRGELTYGYT
>TRBJ1-3|TRBV21-1|NA
ASSKVANQPSGNTIY
>TRBJ1-4|TRBV27|few
ASSTNEKLF
>TRBJ2-7|TRBV4-2|NA
ASSSKTSGITYEQY
>TRBJ2-1|TRBV7-9|NA
ASSSASGPDNEQF
>TRBJ2-7|TRBV28|NA
ASSLRTGSYEQY
>TRBJ1-1|TRBV27|NA
ASSLRVLSTEAF
>TRBJ2-5|TRBV9|NA
ASSVDSGGETQY
>TRBJ2-3|TRBV15|few
ATSRALTPSTDTQY
>TRBJ1-4|TRBV19|NA
AIYRVNDEKLF
>TRBJ1-5|TRBV7-8|NA
ASSLVSGGNQPQH
>TRBJ1-2|TRBV18|NA
ASSPRQGDRRSGYT
>TRBJ2-1|TRBV14|NA
ASSSQLPGQGPHEQF
>TRBJ2-7|TRBV11-2|NA
ASSRAGQVAYEQY
>TRBJ1-2|TRBV7-2|NA
ASSLFEGNYGYT
>TRBJ2-5|TRBV6-6|NA
ASSYSGKTQY
>TRBJ2-3|TRBV30|NA
AWGTEGGLRTDTQY
>TRBJ2-7|TRBV28|NA
ASSFPRQYYEQY
>TRBJ1-1|TRBV5-4|NA
ASSFGNRDGTEAF
>TRBJ2-2|TRBV5-5|NA
ASSLVPGLLTGELF
>TRBJ2-7|TRBV6-1|NA
ASRGVYEQY
>TRBJ2-5|TRBV18|NA
ASSGTSGRGETQY
>TRBJ2-7|TRBV18|NA
ASSQDSRSYEQY
>TRBJ1-1|TRBV19|NA
ASTKSIAELGAF
>TRBJ2-7|TRBV18|NA
ASSLVGGTSVSSYEQY
>TRBJ2-5|TRBV5-1|NA
ASSLGASEGETQY
>TRBJ1-5|TRBV28|NA
ASSLEGRWGRDSNQPQH
>TRBJ1-5|TRBV28|NA
ASSLPYNNQPQH
>TRBJ1-5|TRBV2|few
ASNYQGNQPQH
>TRBJ1-5|TRBV6-1|NA
ASRVADNQPQH
>TRBJ1-2|TRBV2|NA
ASSRDRLGGYT
>TRBJ2-2|TRBV7-7|NA
ASSLDGTAATGELF
>TRBJ1-3|TRBV5-1|NA
ASSLGDRGSGNTIY
>TRBJ1-1|TRBV7-2|NA
ASSLHGSGRGTEAF
>TRBJ2-3|TRBV28|once
ASIARDTQY